This TCR beta chain is drawn from a study of T cell responses to AZD1222 COVID-19 vaccine. Study-level findings and limits: Distributed over spike, vaccine-associated CD4 TCRs predominated at 160-218 and 743-854. Donor demographics were predominantly white British with a female majority; clonal diversity may be underestimated.

About this clone itself: The antigen remains undetermined.

TCRdb keeps only in-frame clones here, not all; method: immunoSEQ multiplex PCR. The sample holds around 110,000 clones, around 90% seen once. The CDR3 is 13 amino acids. Trimming cost V 2 bases and J 4 bases, with 7 bases left between them. Germline CDR1 SGHRS, CDR2 YFSETQ. The chain is built from TRBV5-1 and TRBJ1-5; D unclear. Sequencing used peripheral blood, obtained on day 0 of AZD1222 vaccination. The source of this sequence is an adult in good health. CDR3 DNA: TGCGCCAGCAGCTTATCTCAGAATCAGCCCCAGCATTTT. This translates into CASSLSQNQPQHF.